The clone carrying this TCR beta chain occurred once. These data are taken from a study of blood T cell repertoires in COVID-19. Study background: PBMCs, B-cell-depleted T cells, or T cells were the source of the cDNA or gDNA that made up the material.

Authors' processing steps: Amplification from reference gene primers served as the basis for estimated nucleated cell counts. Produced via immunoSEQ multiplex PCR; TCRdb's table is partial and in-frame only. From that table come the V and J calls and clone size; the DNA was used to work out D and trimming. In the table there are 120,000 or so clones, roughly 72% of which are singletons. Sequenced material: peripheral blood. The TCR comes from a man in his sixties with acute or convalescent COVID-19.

The CDR3 loop is CASSKGQGSTEAFF. CDR3 coding DNA: TGCGCCAGCAGCAAGGGACAGGGGAGCACTGAAGCTTTCTTT. V gene TRBV5-1 combines with J gene TRBJ1-1; TRBD1 matches at 10 bases. With V trimmed by 4 bases and J by 4 bases, 4 bases remained unmatched. CDR3 length equals 14 residues. From germline, CDR1 is SGHRS and CDR2 YFSETQ.